The 25 T cell receptor beta chains below all came from one sample that was sequenced in a study of identical twins. MiXCR was run by TCRdb on the 5' RACE reads, yielding one entry per CDR3 protein. The repertoire holds hundreds of thousands of distinct CDR3 sequences, with roughly 18% as singletons. This same sample was also taken into another study, of T cells expressing NK-cell markers.

Specimen: PBMCs. Receptors originate from a young woman in good health.

This clonotype appeared a few times. The J gene is TRBJ1-2, the V gene TRBV27; TRBD1 agrees at 9 bases. This CDR3 region has 14 residues. The junction had 9 bases not matched to a gene; V was cut back by 6 bases and J by 7 bases. CDR1 is MNHEY and CDR2 is SMNVEV in the germline V gene (reference sequence). In DNA, the CDR3 is TGTGCCAGCAGGGGGACAGGGTCTAAAGCTGGCTACACCTTC. Residues: CASRGTGSKAGYTF.

The chain joins TRBV6-5 to TRBJ2-5; D is uncertain. The CDR3 covers 14 residues. V lost 2 bases to trimming and J lost 0 bases, with 7 bases between them. Germline CDR1 is MNHEY and CDR2 is SVGAGI. CDR3 sequence reads: CASSYQNHQETQYF. The CDR3 region has the DNA TGTGCCAGCAGTTACCAGAACCACCAAGAGACCCAGTACTTC.

This clonotype showed up just a few times. The genes are TRBV12-3 or TRBV12-4 and TRBJ2-3, with 9 bases identical to TRBD2. The ends lost 4 bases at V and 3 bases at J; junction bases unmatched: 11. The CDR3 sequence is 17 residues long. The chain's CDR3 is CASSSPAGGPVTDTQYF. The CDR3 coding sequence is TGTGCCAGCAGTTCCCCTGCGGGAGGGCCTGTTACAGATACGCAGTATTTT.

This sequence joins TRBV7-3 and TRBJ2-2; no reliable D call. Trimming pared 6 bases from V and 1 base from J, leaving 9 bases between. CDR3 length: 14 residues. In germline, CDR1 is SGHTA, CDR2 FQGTGA. This chain's CDR3 is CASRWQVNTGELFF. The CDR3 coding sequence is TGTGCCAGCAGATGGCAGGTGAACACCGGGGAGCTGTTTTTT.

A single count supports this clonotype. The V gene is TRBV14, the J gene TRBJ2-3; TRBD2 aligns across 10 bases. Germline trimming cut 4 bases from V and 2 bases from J; bases unmatched to any gene: 6. The CDR3 contains 16 residues. Germline lookup yields CDR1 SGHDN and CDR2 FVKESK. CDR3 nucleotide sequence: TGTGCCAGCAGCCTTCTAGCGGGAGCGATCACAGATACGCAGTATTTT. Translated: CASSLLAGAITDTQYF.

This clonotype has just a few counts. The rearrangement joins TRBV5-1 to TRBJ1-2, with D unresolved. Between the trimmed V and J ends, which lost 0 bases and 4 bases, there was a span of 13 bases. Germline CDR1 SGHRS, CDR2 YFSETQ. The CDR3 runs to 15 residues. As DNA, the CDR3 is TGCGCCAGCAGCTTGGCCTTATCTTCTGGCTATGGCTACACCTTC. Translated: CASSLALSSGYGYTF.

This clonotype was recorded a few times. The V call is TRBV20-1, the J call TRBJ2-1, with a possible D match to TRBD2 (6 bases). The ends were cut back, 0 bases at V and 6 bases at J, with 12 bases in the middle. Germline lookup yields CDR1 DFQATT and CDR2 SNEGSKA (reference sequence). There are 14 residues in the CDR3. Here the CDR3 DNA reads TGCAGTGCTAGAGATCGACTAGTTTTCAATGAGCAGTTCTTC. Its protein is CSARDRLVFNEQFF.

There are a few counts of this clonotype. The chain is built from TRBV10-1 and TRBJ2-5, with TRBD2 as a possible D gene (7 bases). V lost 0 bases and J 5 bases, leaving 19 bases between the germline ends. The CDR3 is 17 residues long. Germline V gene data show CDR1 as WNHNN and CDR2 as SYGVQD (reference sequence). CDR3 sequence reads: CASSESTRGGAVETQYF. The CDR3 region has the DNA TGCGCCAGCAGTGAGTCGACTCGAGGGGGGGCCGTGGAGACCCAGTACTTC.

This clonotype was counted only a few times. The chain links TRBV2 to TRBJ2-7; TRBD1 is a possible D gene (5 bases). Trimming left V 10 bases short and J 3 bases short, with 10 bases between. The CDR3 consists of 11 residues. Germline V lookup: CDR1 SNHLY, CDR2 FYNNEI. The CDR3 sequence: CATRAIYEQYF. In DNA, the CDR3 is TGTGCCACCAGGGCCATCTACGAGCAGTACTTC.

V gene TRBV6-1 combines with J gene TRBJ2-7; no clear D. CDR3 length equals 15 residues. Germline V gives CDR1 MNHNS, CDR2 SASEGT. V shed 7 bases and J shed 0 bases, with 16 bases lying between them. CDR3 bases: TGTGCCAGCACCACGGGTGACGAGGCCTCCTACGAGCAGTACTTC. Protein sequence: CASTTGDEASYEQYF.

The chain links TRBV7-9 to TRBJ1-1; D remains ambiguous. The CDR3 contains 15 residues. Germline CDR1 SEHNR, CDR2 FQNEAQ (reference sequence). Between the trimmed V and J ends, which lost 4 bases and 1 base, there was a span of 13 bases. CDR3 residues: CASSSGLRQNTEAFF. CDR3 coding DNA: TGTGCCAGCAGCTCGGGCTTACGGCAGAACACTGAAGCTTTCTTT.

This clonotype was recorded at least ten times. The chain employs TRBV6-5 and TRBJ1-2, with D tentatively TRBD1 (6 bases). CDR1 is MNHEY, CDR2 SVGAGI, per germline. Deletions cut 4 bases from V and 2 bases from J, with 8 bases between. There are 13 residues in the CDR3. The CDR3 loop reads CASSSTGNYGYTF. The CDR3 DNA sequence: TGTGCCAGCAGTTCAACAGGGAACTATGGCTACACCTTC.

This sequence joins TRBV20-1 and TRBJ2-7, with TRBD2 matching 8 bases. V lost 6 bases to trimming and J lost 2 bases; unmatched junction nucleotides: 9. This CDR3 region has 14 residues. CDR1 and CDR2 (germline): DFQATT, SNEGSKA (reference sequence). The chain's CDR3 is CSAKLAALTYEQYF. The CDR3 region has the DNA TGCAGTGCCAAACTAGCGGCTTTAACCTACGAGCAGTACTTC.

This clonotype was seen a handful of times. This chain connects TRBV6-4 to TRBJ1-2; TRBD1 matches at 8 bases. The CDR3 is 19 residues long. The V gene's germline CDR1 is MRHNA and CDR2 SNTAGT. Trimming at V came to 4 bases and at J to 1 base, leaving 17 bases not matched to a gene. For the CDR3, the DNA is TGTGCCAGCAGTGGCTCGCGGGGCCGAGGGACAGGTCATAACTATGGCTACACCTTC. Amino acids: CASSGSRGRGTGHNYGYTF.

This clonotype has just a few counts. The genes are TRBV9 and TRBJ2-1; no definite D call. V was trimmed by 0 bases and J by 0 bases, leaving 10 bases between them. Germline V gene lookup returns CDR1 SGDLS and CDR2 YYNGEE. This CDR3 has 16 amino acids. CDR3 sequence: CASSVAAHASYNEQFF. In DNA form, the CDR3 reads TGTGCCAGCAGCGTAGCGGCACACGCCTCCTACAATGAGCAGTTCTTC.

This clonotype was found once. This chain links TRBV4-2 with TRBJ2-5, with D possibly being TRBD1 (6 bases). CDR1 and CDR2 (germline): LGHNA, YNFKEQ. CDR3 length: 18 residues. V was clipped by 5 bases and J by 0 bases, with 22 bases between them. CDR3 residues: CASSVQGEGGSYQETQYF. Written as DNA, the CDR3 is TGTGCCAGCAGCGTCCAGGGCGAAGGGGGTTCGTACCAAGAGACCCAGTACTTC.

The rearrangement links TRBV5-1 to TRBJ1-1; D remains unclear. The CDR3 is 13 amino acids. Trimming cost V 0 bases and J 4 bases, with 7 bases left between them. CDR1 and CDR2 from the germline V gene are SGHRS and YFSETQ. The chain's CDR3 is CASSLGLSTEAFF. The CDR3 DNA follows: TGCGCCAGCAGCTTGGGACTCTCCACTGAAGCTTTCTTT.

This clonotype was counted between two and nine times. The chain employs TRBV7-9 and TRBJ1-2; maybe TRBD1 (5 bases). The germline V and J ends were trimmed by 5 bases and 4 bases, with 14 bases remaining between them. The V gene's germline CDR1 is SEHNR and CDR2 FQNEAQ (reference sequence). The CDR3 extends over 14 amino acids. The CDR3 DNA sequence: TGTGCCAGCAGCCCCGGGGGTGACCCCTATGGCTACACCTTC. It translates to CASSPGGDPYGYTF.

The chain links TRBV5-1 to TRBJ2-1; D remains unclear. CDR3 length: 14 amino acids. V lost 5 bases, J lost 5 bases, and 14 bases lay in between. Per the germline V gene, CDR1 is SGHRS and CDR2 is YFSETQ. CDR3 bases: TGCGCCAGCAGTGCTCCGGGTGCCCACAATGAGCAGTTCTTC. Amino acids: CASSAPGAHNEQFF. The variable domain in full, completed from reference TRBV5-1 and TRBJ2-1, reads KAGVTQTPRYLIKTRGQQVTLSCSPISGHRSVSWYQQTPGQGLQFLFEYFSETQRNKGNFPGRFSGRQFSNSRSEMNVSTLELGDSALYLCASSAPGAHNEQFFGPGTRLTVL.

A word on this clonotype: This may stem from a read error, because a much larger clone lies one nucleotide away. J is TRBJ2-1 and V is TRBV12-3 or TRBV12-4, with D perhaps matching TRBD1 or TRBD2 (5 bases each). The CDR3 has 11 amino acids. The germline V and J ends were trimmed by 4 bases and 9 bases, with 7 bases remaining between them. CDR3 nucleotide sequence: TGTGCCAGCAGTTGGGGGAGTGAGCAGTTCTTC. Translation: CASSWGSEQFF.

The chain combines TRBV6-1 with TRBJ1-1, with a possible D match to TRBD1 (6 bases). This CDR3 has 13 amino acids. Germline CDR1 reads MNHNS; CDR2 reads SASEGT. Trimming shortened V by 8 bases and J by 1 base, and 11 bases separated the two germline ends. The CDR3 loop is CASQQGQNTEAFF. DNA of the CDR3: TGTGCCAGCCAACAGGGACAGAACACTGAAGCTTTCTTT.

The CDR3 reads CASSEPDPFYEQYF. DNA for the CDR3: TGTGCCAGCAGTGAACCGGACCCTTTCTACGAGCAGTACTTC. The V and J genes are TRBV25-1 and TRBJ2-7; the D is unclear. Per germline, CDR1 MGHDK and CDR2 SYGVNS. V was cut by 2 bases and J by 3 bases, with 11 bases left in between. The CDR3 loop spans 14 amino acids.

This clonotype was seen a handful of times. The chain is built from TRBV2 and TRBJ2-7; perhaps TRBD1 as D (5 bases). The germline V and J ends were trimmed by 2 bases and 0 bases, with 14 bases remaining between them. The germline gives CDR1 SNHLY, CDR2 FYNNEI. This CDR3 spans 16 amino acids. In DNA form, the CDR3 reads TGTGCCAGCAGTGAACACCAGGGTCGGAGCTCCTACGAGCAGTACTTC. This codes for CASSEHQGRSSYEQYF.

The chain joins TRBV20-1 to TRBJ2-7; 8 nucleotides align to TRBD1. V shed 0 bases and J 0 bases; nucleotides not matched to a gene: 7. Germline V gene data show CDR1 as DFQATT and CDR2 as SNEGSKA (reference sequence). This CDR3 has 16 amino acids. CDR3 loop: CSARDRRQGPSYEQYF. DNA of the CDR3: TGCAGTGCTAGAGATCGGAGACAGGGGCCCTCCTACGAGCAGTACTTC.

The gene calls are TRBV5-1 and TRBJ2-2; D may be TRBD2 (5 bases). Deletions cut 0 bases from V and 3 bases from J, with 12 bases between. The CDR3 has 16 residues. From germline, CDR1 is SGHRS and CDR2 YFSETQ. The CDR3 here is CASSLENGGYTGELFF. The CDR3 nucleotides read TGCGCCAGCAGCTTGGAAAACGGCGGGTACACCGGGGAGCTGTTTTTT.